The T cell receptor (beta chain) described here comes from a study of molecular identifiers for immune sequencing clone quantification. The CDR3 length is 12 residues. V was clipped by 10 bases and J by 0 bases, with 10 bases between them. Looked up from germline, CDR1 is MNHEY and CDR2 is SMNVEV (reference sequence). Preparation of the bulk TCR libraries relied on previously described methods and listed TCR primers. A single record per CDR3 protein comes from TCRdb applying MiXCR to the PCR reads. The sample consists of around 100,000 distinct CDR3 sequences, about 35% of them appearing once. Sequenced: naive CD8+ T cells from blood, with Jurkat cell RNA spiked in. Indicated subset: FACS-sorted CD8+CD4-CCR7+CD45RA+ naive T cells. This receptor was obtained from a human donor in good health. Some libraries in this study had Jurkat cell RNA spiked in. V gene TRBV27 combines with J gene TRBJ2-7; tentatively, D is TRBD1 (6 bases). Written as DNA, the CDR3 is TGTGCCACCCAGGGGCTCTCCTACGAGCAGTACTTC. This translates into CATQGLSYEQYF.